Following are 13 T cell receptor beta chains from one sample sequenced in a study of T cell responses to AZD1222 COVID-19 vaccine. Clones were sequenced by immunoSEQ multiplex PCR, and TCRdb holds only the in-frame ones, with some missing. The sample gives some 83,000 clones, about 88% of which show up once; approximately 5% is in the top ten. Sequenced material: peripheral blood, taken 28 days after the second AZD1222 dose. These receptors were obtained from an adult who received the AZD1222 COVID-19 vaccine.

The J gene is TRBJ1-5, the V gene TRBV20-1; D call uncertain. The V gene's germline CDR1 is DFQATT and CDR2 SNEGSKA (reference sequence). Trimming left V 3 bases short and J 0 bases short, with 9 bases between. The CDR3 runs to 14 residues. CDR3 coding DNA: TGCAGTGCTAGTGAGCAGAATAGCAATCAGCCCCAGCATTTT. It translates to CSASEQNSNQPQHF.

This clone was seen a few times. The V and J genes are TRBV11-3 and TRBJ1-1; D perhaps matches TRBD1 (5 bases). The CDR3 extends over 13 amino acids. Trimming left V 8 bases short and J 1 base short, with 11 bases between. The germline gives CDR1 SGHNT, CDR2 YENEEA. The CDR3: CASGLQENTEAFF. DNA for the CDR3: TGTGCCAGCGGACTACAGGAGAACACTGAAGCTTTCTTT.

The chain has TRBV29-1 and TRBJ2-1, with D tentatively TRBD2 (5 bases). There are 17 residues in the CDR3. CDR1 is SQVTM, CDR2 ANQGSEA, per germline. V shed 5 bases and J shed 8 bases, with 28 bases lying between them. In nucleotides, the CDR3 is TGCAGCGTTTACCTCCGTAATACCGGACGGGGAAGTGATGAGCAGTTCTTC. Protein sequence: CSVYLRNTGRGSDEQFF.

This rearrangement joins TRBV28 to TRBJ1-5; 8 bases are shared with TRBD1. This CDR3 spans 18 amino acids. CDR1 MDHEN and CDR2 SYDVKM come from the germline V gene. Trimming removed 5 bases from V and 0 bases from J; junction bases left unmatched: 12. The CDR3 DNA reads TGTGCCAGCAGTCCCATCCCCAGGGGGCCTTATAGCAATCAGCCCCAGCATTTT. This translates into CASSPIPRGPYSNQPQHF.

The CDR3 is CASSVGASGGQYEQYF. In DNA form, the CDR3 reads TGTGCCAGCAGCGTAGGGGCTAGCGGGGGACAATACGAGCAGTACTTC. The J gene is TRBJ2-7, the V gene TRBV9; TRBD2 matches at 10 bases. There are 16 residues in the CDR3. CDR1 SGDLS and CDR2 YYNGEE come from the germline V gene. The J segment lost 4 bases and the V segment lost 0 bases, leaving 7 bases of the junction unmatched. Using reference TRBV9 and TRBJ2-7 for the parts outside the CDR3, the full variable domain is DSGVTQTPKHLITATGQRVTLRCSPRSGDLSVYWYQQSLDQGLQFLIQYYNGEERAKGNILERFSAQQFPDLHSELNLSSLELGDSALYFCASSVGASGGQYEQYFGPGTRLTVT.

The genes are TRBV19 and TRBJ2-1; 8 bases are a match to TRBD1. Germline V gives CDR1 LNHDA, CDR2 SQIVND (reference sequence). Trimming took 3 bases from V and 0 from J; bases not matched to a gene: 4. This CDR3 is 16 amino acids long. CDR3 in DNA: TGTGCCAGTAGTATCAGGGGGCCCAGCTCCTACAATGAGCAGTTCTTC. This translates into CASSIRGPSSYNEQFF.

The chain joins TRBV13 to TRBJ2-7; the D is unclear. CDR1 is PRHDT, CDR2 FYEKMQ, per germline (reference sequence). The length of the CDR3 is 13 residues. V was shortened by 1 base and J by 5 bases, with 9 bases between the two germline ends. CDR3 sequence: CASSLALTNEQYF. The CDR3 coding sequence is TGTGCCAGCAGCTTAGCTCTCACGAACGAGCAGTACTTC.

The chain joins TRBV5-6 to TRBJ1-5; D might be TRBD1 (6 bases). CDR1 and CDR2 from the germline V gene are SGHDT and YYEEEE. This CDR3 spans 16 amino acids. V was pared by 2 bases and J by 0 bases, with 12 bases between. The DNA of the CDR3 is TGTGCCAGCAGCTTCGCCGGGACAAATAGCAATCAGCCCCAGCATTTT. Its protein product is CASSFAGTNSNQPQHF. The full variable domain, in which reference TRBV5-6 and TRBJ1-5 provide the parts outside the CDR3, is DAGVTQSPTHLIKTRGQQVTLRCSPKSGHDTVSWYQQALGQGPQFIFQYYEEEERQRGNFPDRFSGHQFPNYSSELNVNALLLGDSALYLCASSFAGTNSNQPQHFGDGTRLSIL.

The chain recombines TRBV14 with TRBJ2-2, with 8 bases fitting TRBD1. This CDR3 has 18 residues. Trimming cost V 3 bases and J 1 base; bases outside gene matches: 10. The germline V gene has CDR1 SGHDN and CDR2 FVKESK. The DNA of the CDR3 is TGTGCCAGCAGCCATCCCGACAGGGGTAGTTTGAACACCGGGGAGCTGTTTTTT. Translation: CASSHPDRGSLNTGELFF.

The chain recombines TRBV5-1 with TRBJ1-1; D is unresolved. The CDR3 totals 12 residues. Deletions cut 4 bases from V and 8 bases from J, with 12 bases between. In germline, CDR1 is SGHRS, CDR2 YFSETQ. In DNA form, the CDR3 reads TGCGCCAGCAGCCCCGGGTGGACCGAAGCTTTCTTT. It yields the protein CASSPGWTEAFF.

CDR3 DNA: TGCGCCAGCAGCCCCGGGGCAGGAATCTACGAGCAGTACTTC. Translated, it gives CASSPGAGIYEQYF. The chain links TRBV5-1 to TRBJ2-7; D tentatively fits TRBD1 or TRBD2 (5 bases each). Looked up from germline, CDR1 is SGHRS and CDR2 is YFSETQ. Trimming stripped 4 bases from V and 3 bases from J, with 14 bases between. The CDR3 has 14 amino acids.

This rearrangement joins TRBV20-1 to TRBJ1-2; D is perhaps TRBD1 (5 bases). V gave up 1 base and J gave up 12 bases, with 12 bases separating them. Germline CDR1 DFQATT, CDR2 SNEGSKA (reference sequence). The CDR3 consists of 11 residues. For the CDR3, the DNA is TGCAGTGCTAGAGGGGGACCAGGGCACACCTTC. This codes for CSARGGPGHTF.

This clone has only one observation. The chain has TRBV28 and TRBJ2-7, with D unresolved. The CDR3 length is 15 residues. Trimming shortened V by 1 base and J by 0 bases, and 10 bases separated the two germline ends. Germline V CDR1 and CDR2: MDHEN, SYDVKM. The CDR3 DNA reads TGTGCCAGCAGTTTATCCCGGGCCAGCTCCTACGAGCAGTACTTC. Translated: CASSLSRASSYEQYF.